Following are 32 T cell receptor beta chains from one sample sequenced in a study of shared clonotypes between healthy human individuals. Produced via immunoSEQ multiplex PCR; TCRdb's table is partial and in-frame only. This table holds about 2.3 million clones, approximately 95% found once. The sequenced material came from naive CD4+ T cells from PBMCs. Subset meaning: CD45RA+ positively selected. The receptors were sampled from a man younger than 35 in good health. Some clones in this sample may be carry-over from other donors' samples.

The rearrangement links TRBV2 to TRBJ1-4; 7 nucleotides agree with TRBD1. CDR3 size: 14 residues. V shed 1 base, J shed 7 bases, and the junction held 3 bases outside the gene matches. Per germline, CDR1 SNHLY and CDR2 FYNNEI. For the CDR3, the DNA is TGTGCCAGCAGTGAAGTTCCAGGGGGTGAAAAACTGTTTTTT. Protein product: CASSEVPGGEKLFF.

The V gene is TRBV19, the J gene TRBJ2-2; 11 bases fit TRBD2. CDR3 length equals 16 residues. CDR1 LNHDA and CDR2 SQIVND come from the germline V gene (reference sequence). The junction had 6 bases not matched to a gene; V was cut back by 2 bases and J by 7 bases. Here the CDR3 DNA reads TGTGCCAGTAGTATACAACTAGCGGGAGTTGGCGGGGAGCTGTTTTTT. Protein sequence: CASSIQLAGVGGELFF.

This chain joins TRBV5-1 and TRBJ2-1, with 9 positions matching TRBD2. The germline gives CDR1 SGHRS, CDR2 YFSETQ. Losses at the gene ends were 4 bases for V and 8 bases for J; bases not matched to a gene: 10. This CDR3 is 15 amino acids long. The CDR3 loop reads CASSAGLAVLDEQFF. The CDR3 DNA is TGCGCCAGCAGCGCGGGACTAGCAGTATTGGATGAGCAGTTCTTC.

On this clone: The same CDR3 arises from other DNA sequences in this sample as well. V and J are TRBV5-1 and TRBJ2-5; D might be TRBD1 (6 bases). Germline values: CDR1 SGHRS, CDR2 YFSETQ. This CDR3 is 15 amino acids long. Deletions cut 0 bases from V and 5 bases from J, with 14 bases between. The CDR3 nucleotides read TGCGCCAGCAGCTTGGGCCGAGGAACAGGGGAGACCCAGTACTTC. Protein: CASSLGRGTGETQYF.

The CDR3 reads CASSLSQGTDTQYF. In nucleotides, the CDR3 is TGTGCCAGCTCATTAAGTCAGGGCACAGATACGCAGTATTTT. The chain has TRBV18 and TRBJ2-3; D ambiguous. Germline V gene lookup returns CDR1 KGHSH and CDR2 LQKENI. V was trimmed by 5 bases and J by 1 base, leaving 10 bases between them. The CDR3 is made up of 14 amino acids.

The chain recombines TRBV7-2 with TRBJ2-1; D not resolved. CDR1 is SGHTA and CDR2 is FQGNSA in the germline V gene. Deletions cut 2 bases from V and 8 bases from J, with 7 bases between. The CDR3 totals 12 residues. CDR3 coding DNA: TGTGCCAGCAGCTTAACCTTAGATGAGCAGTTCTTC. This sequence encodes CASSLTLDEQFF.

V gene TRBV7-9 combines with J gene TRBJ2-3; D may be TRBD2 (6 bases). In germline, CDR1 is SEHNR, CDR2 FQNEAQ (reference sequence). Trimming shortened V by 5 bases and J by 0 bases, and 12 bases separated the two germline ends. CDR3 length: 15 amino acids. Here the CDR3 reads CASSAGGASTDTQYF. CDR3 coding DNA: TGTGCCAGCAGCGCCGGGGGAGCGAGCACAGATACGCAGTATTTT.

This chain uses TRBV28 with TRBJ2-2, with 7 bases lining up with TRBD1. From germline, CDR1 is MDHEN and CDR2 SYDVKM. The ends lost 6 bases at V and 8 bases at J; junction bases unmatched: 12. The CDR3 runs 15 residues. Written as DNA, the CDR3 is TGTGCCAGCAGACTGGACAGGCCGAATCCGGGGGAGCTGTTTTTT. Protein product: CASRLDRPNPGELFF.

Notes on this clone: Distinct nucleotide sequences in the sample also encode this CDR3. This sequence joins TRBV5-1 and TRBJ2-2, with TRBD2 identical over 7 bases. Per germline, CDR1 SGHRS and CDR2 YFSETQ. The V segment lost 0 bases and the J segment 5 bases; nucleotides outside the gene matches: 4. CDR3 size: 15 residues. CDR3 sequence (DNA): TGCGCCAGCAGCTTGGACTCGGGGGGAACCGGGGAGCTGTTTTTT. Translating gives CASSLDSGGTGELFF.

A remark on this clone: Other nucleotide sequences from this sample produce the same CDR3. This sequence joins TRBV10-3 and TRBJ2-7, with 7 bases identical to TRBD2. Germline V gives CDR1 ENHRY, CDR2 SYGVKD. Unmatched junction bases numbered 6, after V lost 3 bases and J lost 1 base. The CDR3 is made up of 15 amino acids. Written as DNA, the CDR3 is TGTGCCATCAGTGAACCCGGCGGGAGTTCCTACGAGCAGTACTTC. Its protein product is CAISEPGGSSYEQYF.

V gene TRBV29-1 combines with J gene TRBJ1-1; weak D call: TRBD1 (5 bases). The germline gives CDR1 SQVTM, CDR2 ANQGSEA. This CDR3 contains 13 residues. V lost 2 bases and J 1 base, leaving 8 bases between the germline ends. Written as DNA, the CDR3 is TGCAGCGTTGAATGGGGCAGGAACACTGAAGCTTTCTTT. It translates to CSVEWGRNTEAFF. The entire variable domain, with the rest obtained from reference TRBV29-1 and TRBJ1-1, is as follows: SAVISQKPSRDICQRGTSLTIQCQVDSQVTMMFWYRQQPGQSLTLIATANQGSEATYESGFVIDKFPISRPNLTFSTLTVSNMSPEDSSIYLCSVEWGRNTEAFFGQGTRLTVV.

This chain joins TRBV6-5 and TRBJ2-7, with 9 bases that match TRBD1. This CDR3 has 15 residues. The V gene's germline CDR1 is MNHEY and CDR2 SVGAGI. Germline trimming cut 8 bases from V and 2 bases from J; bases unmatched to any gene: 10. The CDR3: CASGGIRDRAYEQYF. CDR3 nucleotides: TGTGCCAGCGGGGGAATTAGGGACAGGGCCTACGAGCAGTACTTC.

The rearrangement joins TRBV28 to TRBJ2-7, with 10 bases fitting TRBD1. After removal of 2 bases from V and 3 bases from J, the junction contained 4 bases not matched to a gene. Germline loops: CDR1 MDHEN, CDR2 SYDVKM. This CDR3 comprises 15 residues. CDR3 sequence reads: CASSLERTGGYEQYF. As DNA, the CDR3 is TGTGCCAGCAGTTTAGAGAGGACAGGGGGCTACGAGCAGTACTTC.

CDR3 DNA: TGTGCCAGCAGCTGGGGACTAGCGGGAGTCAATGAGCAGTTCTTC. Amino acids: CASSWGLAGVNEQFF. The J gene is TRBJ2-1, the V gene TRBV7-7, with 14 bases aligning to TRBD2. The CDR3 runs to 15 residues. Germline V lookup: CDR1 SSHAT, CDR2 FNYEAQ (reference sequence). Trimming took 4 bases from V and 6 from J; bases not matched to a gene: 2.

The V call is TRBV19, the J call TRBJ2-5; 10 bases fit TRBD2. CDR3 size: 14 residues. Trimming cost V 4 bases and J 11 bases; bases outside gene matches: 10. Germline V lookup: CDR1 LNHDA, CDR2 SQIVND (reference sequence). DNA for the CDR3: TGTGCCAGTAGTAGGGCTAGCGGGAGTTATGAGCAGTACTTC. Residues: CASSRASGSYEQYF.

Of note for this clone: Other nucleotide sequences in the sample specify the same CDR3. The V and J genes are TRBV5-1 and TRBJ1-1; a possible D gene is TRBD1 (5 bases). Deletions cut 2 bases from V and 0 bases from J, with 11 bases between. CDR1 SGHRS and CDR2 YFSETQ come from the germline V gene. CDR3 length: 15 amino acids. The CDR3 DNA sequence: TGCGCCAGCAGCTTAGTCCAGGGAATGAACACTGAAGCTTTCTTT. Amino acids: CASSLVQGMNTEAFF.

The genes are TRBV14 and TRBJ2-7; 11 nucleotides match TRBD1. Germline-derived CDR1 and CDR2 are SGHDN and FVKESK. The CDR3 is made up of 15 amino acids. Trimming at V came to 5 bases and at J to 4 bases, leaving 7 bases not matched to a gene. CDR3 in amino acids: CASSLRDRGNYEQYF. DNA of the CDR3: TGTGCCAGCAGCTTGCGGGACAGGGGGAATTACGAGCAGTACTTC.

This clone was observed once. The V and J genes are TRBV25-1 and TRBJ1-1, with 9 bases matching TRBD1. Germline V CDR1 and CDR2: MGHDK, SYGVNS. The CDR3 has 14 amino acids. Losses at the gene ends were 4 bases for V and 8 bases for J; bases not matched to a gene: 8. The CDR3 loop reads CASSAFLTGGEAFF. The CDR3 region has the DNA TGTGCCAGCAGTGCTTTTCTTACAGGGGGCGAAGCTTTCTTT.

The chain employs TRBV29-1 and TRBJ1-3; TRBD1 might be the D (5 bases). This CDR3 spans 13 amino acids. V was clipped by 6 bases and J by 0 bases, with 9 bases between them. CDR1 SQVTM and CDR2 ANQGSEA come from the germline V gene. The CDR3 sequence is CSVGESSGNTIYF. The CDR3 DNA reads as TGCAGCGTGGGGGAAAGCTCTGGAAACACCATATATTTT.

The chain has TRBV4-2 and TRBJ2-4; D is tentatively TRBD1 or TRBD2 (7 bases each). The CDR3 is 19 amino acids. The V end lost 4 bases, the J end lost 0 bases, and 22 bases lay between the germline ends. Germline CDR1 is LGHNA and CDR2 is YNFKEQ. DNA of the CDR3: TGTGCCAGCAGCCCGCGGGGGATCGGGACAGCGATAGCCAAAAACATTCAGTACTTC. It specifies CASSPRGIGTAIAKNIQYF.

Concerning this clone: This sample also contains other DNA sequences that code for the same CDR3. The gene calls are TRBV20-1 and TRBJ2-5; D is unclear. The germline V and J ends were trimmed by 6 bases and 5 bases, with 7 bases remaining between them. The CDR3 loop spans 10 amino acids. CDR1 is DFQATT, CDR2 SNEGSKA, per germline (reference sequence). The CDR3 loop is CSAPWETQYF. For the CDR3, the DNA is TGCAGTGCCCCGTGGGAGACCCAGTACTTC.

This chain connects TRBV28 to TRBJ2-3; D is undetermined. Germline V gene data show CDR1 as MDHEN and CDR2 as SYDVKM. The CDR3 loop spans 13 amino acids. Trimming removed 6 bases from V and 0 bases from J, with 7 bases in between. The CDR3 nucleotides read TGTGCCAGCAGAAGTGCTAGCACAGATACGCAGTATTTT. It is translated as CASRSASTDTQYF.

The gene calls are TRBV7-2 and TRBJ2-7; 8 bases match TRBD2. The CDR3 sequence is 13 residues long. Unmatched junction bases numbered 6, after V lost 5 bases and J lost 6 bases. Germline V gene lookup returns CDR1 SGHTA and CDR2 FQGNSA. DNA for the CDR3: TGTGCCAGCAGCCTTTCCGGGAGGGTCGAGCAGTACTTC. Translation gives CASSLSGRVEQYF.

This clone appeared a single time. The genes are TRBV19 and TRBJ2-6; TRBD1 matches 7 bases. V gave up 4 bases and J gave up 4 bases; unmatched junction bases: 4. This CDR3 has 15 amino acids. In germline, CDR1 is LNHDA, CDR2 SQIVND (reference sequence). CDR3 in amino acids: CASSTQGPGANVLTF. CDR3 DNA sequence: TGTGCCAGTAGTACACAGGGGCCCGGGGCCAACGTCCTGACTTTC.

The J gene is TRBJ1-5, the V gene TRBV7-2, with D possibly TRBD1 on 6 matching bases. V was shortened by 5 bases and J by 7 bases, with 12 bases between the two germline ends. Germline V gives CDR1 SGHTA, CDR2 FQGNSA. The CDR3 loop spans 13 amino acids. CDR3 coding DNA: TGTGCCAGCAGCCGGAGGGGGGAACAGCCCCAGCATTTT. Amino acids: CASSRRGEQPQHF. The entire variable domain, with the rest obtained from reference TRBV7-2 and TRBJ1-5, is as follows: GAGVSQSPSNKVTEKGKDVELRCDPISGHTALYWYRQSLGQGLEFLIYFQGNSAPDKSGLPSDRFSAERTGGSVSTLTIQRTQQEDSAVYLCASSRRGEQPQHFGDGTRLSIL.

The V and J genes are TRBV5-1 and TRBJ2-1; D might be TRBD2 (6 bases). Germline CDR1 SGHRS, CDR2 YFSETQ. The V end was cut by 5 bases, the J end by 3 bases, with 9 bases between. The CDR3 has 13 residues. The CDR3 coding sequence is TGCGCCAGCAGAGGGGAGGACTACAATGAGCAGTTCTTC. Its protein product is CASRGEDYNEQFF.

This chain uses TRBV5-1 with TRBJ1-2, with D unclear. The CDR3 loop spans 16 amino acids. The V end was cut by 0 bases, the J end by 4 bases, with 16 bases between. Germline V gives CDR1 SGHRS, CDR2 YFSETQ. The CDR3 region is CASSLEVTPEGYGYTF. CDR3 coding DNA: TGCGCCAGCAGCTTGGAGGTCACTCCGGAGGGCTATGGCTACACCTTC.

This chain uses TRBV7-9 with TRBJ2-1; no definite D call. CDR1 is SEHNR and CDR2 is FQNEAQ in the germline V gene (reference sequence). With 1 base removed from V and 10 bases from J, the gap between germline ends came to 5 bases. The CDR3 has 11 residues. The CDR3 DNA is TGTGCCAGCAGCTTAGTCACCGAGCAGTTCTTC. Its translation is CASSLVTEQFF.

This chain connects TRBV21-1 to TRBJ2-3; TRBD1 reflects the table's D call only, with no check against the DNA. TRBV21-1 is a known pseudogene. The length of the CDR3 is 14 residues. The CDR3 loop is CASSKKGVIDTQYF. The CDR3 DNA reads as TGTGCCAGCAGCAAAAAGGGGGTCATAGATACGCAGTATTTT.

Points on this clone: Other nucleotide sequences in the sample specify the same CDR3. CDR3 bases: TGTGCCATCAGGCGGGACAGTACCTACAATGAGCAGTTCTTC. It translates to CAIRRDSTYNEQFF. This chain links TRBV10-3 with TRBJ2-1; the D gene is possibly TRBD1 (7 bases). Germline V gene data show CDR1 as ENHRY and CDR2 as SYGVKD. Deletions cut 6 bases from V and 2 bases from J, with 11 bases between. CDR3 size: 14 residues.

This clone has only one observation. V gene TRBV7-7 combines with J gene TRBJ2-1, with D possibly called TRBD1 or TRBD2 (5 bases each). V was clipped by 1 base and J by 0 bases, with 16 bases between them. CDR3 length: 18 amino acids. Germline V gene data show CDR1 as SSHAT and CDR2 as FNYEAQ (reference sequence). For the CDR3, the DNA is TGTGCCAGCAGCTTAGGACCTTGGGGGAGTAGCTCCTACAATGAGCAGTTCTTC. This encodes CASSLGPWGSSSYNEQFF. The full variable domain, in which reference TRBV7-7 and TRBJ2-1 provide the parts outside the CDR3, is GAGVSQSPRYKVTKRGQDVTLRCDPISSHATLYWYQQALGQGPEFLTYFNYEAQPDKSGLPSDRFSAERPEGSISTLTIQRTEQRDSAMYRCASSLGPWGSSSYNEQFFGPGTRLTVL.

The chain employs TRBV18 and TRBJ1-1; TRBD1 aligns across 8 bases. The CDR3 runs to 17 residues. Germline lookup yields CDR1 KGHSH and CDR2 LQKENI. The V gene end was trimmed by 3 bases and the J gene end by 5 bases; junction bases not matched to a gene: 14. The CDR3 nucleotides are TGTGCCAGCTCACCTTCCGGGACAGGCCGTCCGGATACTGAAGCTTTCTTT. It translates to CASSPSGTGRPDTEAFF.